This T cell receptor beta chain was documented in a study of CD8+CD57+ T cells in acquired aplastic anemia (dated by TCRdb to 2016 to 2019). Notes on the research overall: Extracted DNA from sorted CD4+ and CD8+ cells averaged approximately 3 ug, ranging from roughly 0.17 to 27.4 ug. Healthy donor samples averaged around 10 million reads for CD4+ and 11.0 million for CD8+ cells. The investigation overall reported the following: CD8+ Simpson's diversity did not differ significantly between patients and healthy controls (P=0.060). Twenty-nine CD8+ CDR3 sequences were found in both patients and controls but appeared to be highly expressed in patients and within the immunodominant clones of the patients.

Genomic DNA was used as template for profiling of TCR beta VDJ combinations and CDR3 sequences. TCR repertoire sequencing was run on an Illumina HiSeq 2000. The original methods were these. Repertoires were assessed using TRBV/TRBJ rearrangement plots, CDR3 size and DJ length profiles, and Simpson's diversity index. The immunodominant clone was defined as the most abundant DNA sequence in deep sequencing data. CDR3 amino acid sequences were screened for sharing across subjects and compared with published repertoires and the VDJdb database. TCRdb reworked the public reads: Q25 trimming with fastp, MiXCR clone assembly, productive beta chains retained. Rows matching on CDR3 protein sequence are summarized as one entry with the most common DNA and genes. The V and J calls and clone size come from TCRdb's table, not from the authors' own analysis. This sample is represented by about 420,000 distinct CDR3 sequences; roughly 64% of them were singletons. The top ten hold under 5% of the sample.

In this study, sorted CD4+ and CD8+ T cells from the blood of healthy subjects and of severe aplastic anemia patients had their TCR repertoires deep-sequenced. Ficoll-Paque density gradient centrifugation was used to isolate peripheral blood mononuclear cells. Before DNA was extracted, CD4+ and CD8+ T cells were sorted using either FACS or magnetic beads. The CDR3, from cysteine to phenylalanine, totals 15 residues. The DNA shown is the 45-base CDR3, in frame from base 1. CDR1 is given as SEHNR and CDR2 as FQNEAQ, both from the germline V gene (reference sequence). Between the V and J ends, shortened by 5 bases and 5 bases respectively, the junction contains 17 bases. At least ten counts were recorded for this clonotype. Its antigen has not been determined. One base away there is no much larger clone; base qualities are not given.

The sequence is built from TRBV7-9 and TRBJ2-3, and the D gene may be TRBD2, 7 bases matching. The sequencing input was sorted CD4+, CD8+, or CD8+CD57+ T cells (not recorded which) from PBMCs. The receptor's source is a human donor in good health, serving as a control. The CDR3 loop reads CASSDLGGRIDTQYF. In nucleotide form, the sequence is TGTGCCAGCAGCGACCTCGGGGGGCGCATAGATACGCAGTATTTT.